The 5 T cell receptor beta chains below come from one sample, sequenced in a study of metastatic and nonmetastatic thyroid tumors. Using MiXCR, TCRdb reanalyzed the PCR reads. This sample yields approximately 60,000 clones, of which roughly 30% are seen a single time; more than 15% belongs to the top ten. Each patient came to thyroid surgery without any prior treatment (of any kind). The material sequenced was blood. These receptors were collected from a female donor with papillary thyroid cancer or a benign thyroid nodule (not recorded which). Some clones in this sample may be carry-over from other donors' samples.

The table lists this clone with a few counts. The rearrangement joins TRBV20-1 to TRBJ1-5; possible D gene TRBD1, 6 bases. The ends were cut back, 3 bases at V and 2 bases at J, with 11 bases in the middle. The CDR3 is 14 amino acids. CDR1 is DFQATT and CDR2 is SNEGSKA in the germline V gene (reference sequence). In DNA form, the CDR3 reads TGCAGTGCTAGCTCGGGGGGGCGCAATCAGCCCCAGCATTTT. It codes for CSASSGGRNQPQHF.

The chain is built from TRBV11-2 and TRBJ1-2; no clear D gene. The V gene lost 0 bases and the J gene lost 8 bases, with 10 bases spanning the gap. Germline loops: CDR1 SGHAT, CDR2 FQNNGV. The CDR3 has 13 residues. The CDR3 spells CASSLEPGWGYTF. The CDR3 nucleotides read TGTGCCAGCAGCTTAGAACCGGGGTGGGGCTACACCTTC.

This chain connects TRBV27 to TRBJ2-1; TRBD2 aligns across 8 bases. Germline CDR1 reads MNHEY; CDR2 reads SMNVEV (reference sequence). CDR3 size: 15 residues. Unmatched junction bases numbered 6, after V lost 5 bases and J lost 3 bases. The DNA for the CDR3 is TGTGCCAGCAGTCCGCTAGCGGGTAACTACAATGAGCAGTTCTTC. Translated, it gives CASSPLAGNYNEQFF.

V and J are TRBV28 and TRBJ2-7; 7 nucleotides match TRBD2. The CDR3 has 15 residues. Germline lookup yields CDR1 MDHEN and CDR2 SYDVKM. The ends lost 3 bases at V and 7 bases at J; junction bases unmatched: 12. The CDR3 region is CASSLFGEGLGEQYF. The CDR3, as DNA: TGTGCCAGCAGTTTGTTCGGGGAGGGTCTCGGAGAGCAGTACTTC.

The chain links TRBV13 to TRBJ1-1; D gene uncertain. Trimming left V 6 bases short and J 0 bases short, with 14 bases between. This CDR3 comprises 15 residues. CDR1 is PRHDT and CDR2 is FYEKMQ in the germline V gene (reference sequence). Here the CDR3 reads CASSYEGIMNTEAFF. The DNA for the CDR3 is TGTGCCAGCAGTTACGAAGGGATTATGAACACTGAAGCTTTCTTT.